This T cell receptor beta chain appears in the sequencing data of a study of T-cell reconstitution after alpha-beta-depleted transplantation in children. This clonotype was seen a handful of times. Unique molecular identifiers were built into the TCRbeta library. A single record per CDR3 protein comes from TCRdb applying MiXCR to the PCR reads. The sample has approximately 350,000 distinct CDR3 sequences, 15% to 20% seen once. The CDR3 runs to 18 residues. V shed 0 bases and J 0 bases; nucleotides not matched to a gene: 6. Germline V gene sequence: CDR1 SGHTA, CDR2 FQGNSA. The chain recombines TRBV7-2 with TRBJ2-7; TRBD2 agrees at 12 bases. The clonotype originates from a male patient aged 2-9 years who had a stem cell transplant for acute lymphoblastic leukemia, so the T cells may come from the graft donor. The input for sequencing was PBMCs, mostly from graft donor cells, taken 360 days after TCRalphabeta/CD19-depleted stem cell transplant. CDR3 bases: TGTGCCAGCAGCTTAGCGACTAGCGGGAGAACAAGCTCCTACGAGCAGTACTTC. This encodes CASSLATSGRTSSYEQYF.